A single sample gave rise to the 5 T cell receptor beta chains below, sequenced in a study of CXCR3-negative and CXCR3-positive naive CD8 T cells. Findings of the study overall: CXCR3-positive naive cells had more hydrophobic TRB CDR3s than CXCR3-negative naive cells.

All TRB cDNA libraries came from 5' RACE performed with UMI labels. TCRdb re-called the 5' RACE reads and gives one entry per CDR3 protein, without DNA. The data show around 160,000 distinct CDR3 sequences, and the top ten clones hold roughly 0.27%. Which antigens these TCRs recognize remains unknown. Source material: naive CXCR3+ CD8+ T cells from blood. The sample's subset: CD45RO-CCR7+CD27+CD95- naive CD8+ T cells expressing CXCR3 (TNR3+). All receptors come from a human donor in good health. Some clones in this sample may be carry-over from other donors' samples.

V usage is TRBV29-1 and J usage is TRBJ1-3. The germline V gene has CDR1 SQVTM and CDR2 ANQGSEA. There are 14 residues in the CDR3. CDR3: CSVGSGTSGNTIYF.

The CDR3 reads CASNFPGGADTEAFF. The chain links TRBV5-1 to TRBJ1-1; the TCRdb D gene call, TRBD1, has no DNA to confirm it. This CDR3 region has 15 residues. Germline lookup yields CDR1 SGHRS and CDR2 YFSETQ. The entire variable domain, with the rest obtained from reference TRBV5-1 and TRBJ1-1, is as follows: KAGVTQTPRYLIKTRGQQVTLSCSPISGHRSVSWYQQTPGQGLQFLFEYFSETQRNKGNFPGRFSGRQFSNSRSEMNVSTLELGDSALYLCASNFPGGADTEAFFGQGTRLTVV.

V gene TRBV7-6 combines with J gene TRBJ2-3; without DNA, the TCRdb call of TRBD2 cannot be checked. The CDR3 contains 13 residues. Germline V lookup: CDR1 SGHVS, CDR2 FNYEAQ. The CDR3 here is CAIRGPSTDTQYF.

Here the CDR3 reads CASSPTKDRVNEQFF. This chain links TRBV7-6 with TRBJ2-1; lacking DNA, the TRBD1 call made by TCRdb goes unchecked. CDR1 is SGHVS, CDR2 FNYEAQ, per germline. The CDR3 contains 15 residues. Supplemented by reference TRBV7-6 and TRBJ2-1, the full variable domain reads GAGVSQSPRYKVTKRGQDVALRCDPISGHVSLYWYRQALGQGPEFLTYFNYEAQQDKSGLPNDRFSAERPEGSISTLTIQRTEQRDSAMYRCASSPTKDRVNEQFFGPGTRLTVL.

This chain joins TRBV27 and TRBJ1-1; TCRdb reports TRBD1, a call that lacks DNA to check it against. This CDR3 contains 17 residues. From germline, CDR1 is MNHEY and CDR2 SMNVEV (reference sequence). The CDR3 loop is CASTSPGTGGMNTEAFF.